Below, 23 T cell receptor beta chains from the same sample are listed, as sequenced in a study of metastatic and nonmetastatic thyroid tumors (dated by TCRdb to about 2020). Before undergoing thyroid surgery, none of the patients had been given any kind of treatment. The library was generated by PCR. Sequencing was carried out with an Illumina HiSeq 4000. TCRdb reanalyzed the raw reads on its own, using fastp at Q25 for trimming and MiXCR for clone calling, and kept in-frame beta chains. Recorded for this sample are tens of thousands of clones; approximately 22% of them occurred a single time. 4% to 5% of the sample lies in the top ten. Specimen: blood. The source is a female donor with papillary thyroid cancer or a benign thyroid nodule (not recorded which). Some clones in this sample may be carry-over from other donors' samples.

On this clone itself: One junction end disagrees with the germline gene, perhaps due to a read error. The genes are TRBV30 and TRBJ1-1; D is possibly TRBD1 (5 bases). The germline CDR1 and CDR2 sequences are GTSNPN and SVGIG (reference sequence). The CDR3 is made up of 15 amino acids. CDR3 sequence reads: CAWYLGGVMNTKAFF. DNA of the CDR3: TGTGCCTGGTATTTGGGGGGAGTCATGAACACTAAAGCTTTCTTT.

This clone was detected ten times or more. V and J are TRBV20-1 and TRBJ2-1; D unclear. The CDR3 sequence is 13 residues long. CDR1 is DFQATT and CDR2 is SNEGSKA in the germline V gene (reference sequence). With 1 base removed from V and 4 bases from J, the gap between germline ends came to 8 bases. The CDR3 protein is CSARGGGYNEQFF. The DNA for the CDR3 is TGCAGTGCTAGAGGCGGTGGTTACAATGAGCAGTTCTTC.

A remark on this clone: A much larger clone differs from this one at a single base, so this may be a read error. This chain connects TRBV3-1 to TRBJ1-1; possibly TRBD1 for D (5 bases). The CDR3 length is 13 residues. The germline CDR1 and CDR2 sequences are LGHDT and YNNKEL (reference sequence). CDR3 sequence (DNA): TGTGCCAGCAGCCAAGATAGGGGAACGGAAGCTCTCTTT. Translating it yields CASSQDRGTEALF.

The V call is TRBV20-1, the J call TRBJ2-3; 11 bases match TRBD2. CDR3 length: 15 amino acids. After removal of 1 base from V and 9 bases from J, the junction contained 9 bases not matched to a gene. Germline CDR1 is DFQATT and CDR2 is SNEGSKA (reference sequence). For the CDR3, the DNA is TGCAGTGCTAGAGGCCTAGCGGGGGGTGGCGGGACGCAGTATTTT. This encodes CSARGLAGGGGTQYF.

Ten or more counts support this clone. V is TRBV4-2 and J is TRBJ1-1; 8 nucleotides line up with TRBD1. Germline-derived CDR1 and CDR2 are LGHNA and YNFKEQ. This CDR3 has 16 residues. J lost 0 bases, V lost 4 bases, and 7 bases had no gene match. The CDR3, as DNA: TGTGCCAGCAGCCCATTACAGGGGGACATGAACACTGAAGCTTTCTTT. This gives the protein CASSPLQGDMNTEAFF.

Turning to this clone: This clone may be a read error of a much larger clone one base away. No DNA is shown, since the ends of the CDR3 on it are uncertain; the CDR3 is the one TCRdb lists. The sample carries other DNA sequences with the same CDR3. The gene calls are TRBV28 and TRBJ1-2; the listed D gene, TRBD1, was not tested against the DNA. Germline CDR1 reads MDHEN; CDR2 reads SYDVKM. The CDR3 is 13 amino acids in total, end residues counted. This chain's CDR3 is CASSFGGGSGYTF.

This clone was counted once. CDR3 region: CASSVPTGGEQYF. CDR3 coding DNA: TGTGCCAGCAGTGTCCCGACAGGGGGAGAGCAGTACTTC. The genes are TRBV6-1 and TRBJ2-7; 9 bases align to TRBD1. The V and J ends lost 4 bases and 7 bases, in that order; junction bases with no gene match: 5. This CDR3 comprises 13 residues. Germline V gene data show CDR1 as MNHNS and CDR2 as SASEGT.

This clone was recorded many times. J is TRBJ2-5 and V is TRBV7-2, with D maybe TRBD1 (5 bases). This CDR3 spans 15 amino acids. Germline CDR1 SGHTA, CDR2 FQGNSA. Trimming removed 5 bases at V and 2 bases at J, with 15 bases between. For the CDR3, the DNA is TGTGCCAGCAGCCGCATGGTCAGGGTTCAAGAGACCCAGTACTTC. Translation gives CASSRMVRVQETQYF. The entire variable domain, with the rest obtained from reference TRBV7-2 and TRBJ2-5, is as follows: GAGVSQSPSNKVTEKGKDVELRCDPISGHTALYWYRQSLGQGLEFLIYFQGNSAPDKSGLPSDRFSAERTGGSVSTLTIQRTQQEDSAVYLCASSRMVRVQETQYFGPGTRLLVL.

This clone showed up many times. The chain employs TRBV27 and TRBJ2-7; TRBD1 matches at 7 bases. V shed 7 bases and J 4 bases; nucleotides not matched to a gene: 10. The germline CDR1 and CDR2 sequences are MNHEY and SMNVEV (reference sequence). The CDR3 consists of 14 residues. The CDR3 protein is CASIRRGGGYEQYF. The CDR3, as DNA: TGTGCCAGCATCCGGCGAGGGGGCGGGTACGAGCAGTACTTC.

This clone was recorded a few times. A junction boundary mismatches the germline segment, possibly from a read error. The chain joins TRBV6-1 to TRBJ1-5; TRBD1 matches 12 bases. The length of the CDR3 is 17 residues. From germline, CDR1 is MNHNS and CDR2 SASEGT. CDR3 loop: CASSFTTGTGGNEPKHF. DNA of the CDR3: TGTGCCAGCAGTTTCACCACCGGGACAGGGGGCAATGAGCCCAAGCATTTT.

This clone turned up a few times. The chain combines TRBV20-1 with TRBJ2-7; D might be TRBD2 (6 bases). Trimming pared 5 bases from V and 4 bases from J, leaving 21 bases between. In germline, CDR1 is DFQATT, CDR2 SNEGSKA (reference sequence). The CDR3 contains 15 residues. The CDR3 region is CSAHHSGSLFYEQYF. CDR3 bases: TGCAGTGCTCATCATAGCGGTAGTCTTTTTTACGAGCAGTACTTC.

At least ten counts were recorded for this clone. V usage is TRBV4-2 and J usage is TRBJ2-7; 8 bases agree with TRBD2. Trimming cost V 4 bases and J 2 bases; bases outside gene matches: 7. There are 15 residues in the CDR3. CDR1 and CDR2 from the germline V gene are LGHNA and YNFKEQ. CDR3 sequence reads: CASSPIAGSAYEQYF. In nucleotides, the CDR3 is TGTGCCAGCAGCCCCATAGCGGGATCAGCCTACGAGCAGTACTTC.

This clone was observed many times. The chain combines TRBV6-1 with TRBJ2-3; TRBD1 agrees at 7 bases. V lost 7 bases and J lost 8; bases outside the gene matches: 12. The CDR3 sequence is 14 residues long. Germline V gene sequence: CDR1 MNHNS, CDR2 SASEGT. Written as DNA, the CDR3 is TGTGCCAGCACCACACAGGGGCCTCGAACTACGCAGTATTTT. Amino acid sequence: CASTTQGPRTTQYF.

Worth noting for this clone: This may arise from a read error, as a much more abundant clone is one base away. This sample also contains other DNA sequences that code for the same CDR3. The genes are TRBV5-6 and TRBJ1-1; TRBD1 matches 7 bases. CDR3 length: 13 amino acids. The V segment lost 4 bases and the J segment 11 bases; nucleotides outside the gene matches: 11. Germline CDR1 and CDR2: SGHDT and YYEEEE. In DNA, the CDR3 is TGTGCCAGCAGCCAGGGACAGACCTATGAGGCTTTCTTT. It encodes CASSQGQTYEAFF.

This clone was recorded many times. The chain uses TRBV6-2 or TRBV6-3 and TRBJ2-4; possibly TRBD1 for D (5 bases). This CDR3 region has 15 residues. CDR1 MNHEY and CDR2 SVGEGT come from the germline V gene. The V end was cut by 5 bases, the J end by 2 bases, with 13 bases between. The CDR3 DNA reads TGTGCCAGCAGTGTTTCTGCAGGGTCCAAAAACATTCAGTACTTC. It specifies CASSVSAGSKNIQYF.

This clone was observed at least ten times. The genes are TRBV27 and TRBJ2-1; 8 nucleotides match TRBD2. Looked up from germline, CDR1 is MNHEY and CDR2 is SMNVEV (reference sequence). V was pared by 6 bases and J by 5 bases, with 15 bases of the junction left unmatched. The length of the CDR3 is 17 residues. The CDR3 protein is CASRPTTILLADNEQFF. In DNA, the CDR3 is TGTGCCAGCAGACCCACGACCATCCTACTAGCGGACAATGAGCAGTTCTTC.

The gene calls are TRBV7-3 and TRBJ2-2, with D unresolved. Germline V CDR1 and CDR2: SGHTA, FQGTGA. Trimming left V 1 base short and J 7 bases short, with 13 bases between. The CDR3 loop spans 15 amino acids. CDR3 sequence: CASSLNGQSGGELFF. CDR3 DNA sequence: TGTGCCAGCAGCTTAAATGGGCAGTCGGGCGGGGAGCTGTTTTTT.

This clone appeared many times. This chain uses TRBV27 with TRBJ2-2; TRBD1 matches at 8 bases. CDR3 length equals 18 residues. The trim removed 0 bases at V and 2 bases at J, leaving 8 bases unmatched. Per the germline V gene, CDR1 is MNHEY and CDR2 is SMNVEV (reference sequence). The CDR3: CASSLSRGAGGNTGELFF. The CDR3 coding sequence is TGTGCCAGCAGTTTATCACGCGGGGCAGGGGGCAACACCGGGGAGCTGTTTTTT.

V gene TRBV3-1 combines with J gene TRBJ1-1; D ambiguous. CDR3 length equals 11 residues. The ends were cut back, 1 base at V and 7 bases at J, with 4 bases in the middle. CDR1 is LGHDT and CDR2 is YNNKEL in the germline V gene (reference sequence). The CDR3 DNA reads TGTGCCAGCAGCCAAGGGGTTGAAGCTTTCTTT. This codes for CASSQGVEAFF.

This clone occurred many times. The gene calls are TRBV7-3 and TRBJ2-3, with 9 bases matching TRBD1. Germline V CDR1 and CDR2: SGHTA, FQGTGA. The CDR3 has 14 amino acids. The junction had 10 bases not matched to a gene; V was cut back by 8 bases and J by 7 bases. CDR3 sequence: CASCRGTGSNTQYF. Here the CDR3 DNA reads TGTGCCAGCTGTCGGGGGACAGGGTCAAATACGCAGTATTTT.

This clone has a count of ten or more. This sequence joins TRBV11-2 and TRBJ2-5; the match to TRBD2 covers 11 bases. With 4 bases clipped from V and 7 bases from J, the junction kept 8 bases outside the gene matches. CDR3 length: 15 residues. Germline V gene lookup returns CDR1 SGHAT and CDR2 FQNNGV. CDR3 protein: CASSSTSGVAGTQYF. In DNA form, the CDR3 reads TGTGCCAGCAGCTCGACTAGCGGGGTAGCAGGGACCCAGTACTTC. Drawing the rest from reference TRBV11-2 and TRBJ2-5, the complete variable domain is EAGVAQSPRYKIIEKRQSVAFWCNPISGHATLYWYQQILGQGPKLLIQFQNNGVVDDSQLPKDRFSAERLKGVDSTLKIQPAKLEDSAVYLCASSSTSGVAGTQYFGPGTRLLVL.

This clone was observed many times. The chain joins TRBV24-1 to TRBJ2-3; a possible D gene is TRBD1 (6 bases). The CDR3 consists of 14 residues. From germline, CDR1 is KGHDR and CDR2 SFDVKD. V was clipped by 7 bases and J by 1 base, with 11 bases between them. CDR3 loop: CATRSDRRTDTQYF. CDR3 bases: TGTGCCACCAGATCCGACAGGCGCACAGATACGCAGTATTTT.

This clone has ten or more counts. V and J are TRBV12-3 or TRBV12-4 and TRBJ2-1; D is tentatively TRBD1 or TRBD2 (5 bases each). The CDR3 sequence is 14 residues long. Trimming took off 0 bases at V and 4 bases at J, with 7 bases between the two ends. The chain's CDR3 is CASSLAGTYNEQFF. The CDR3 coding sequence is TGTGCCAGCAGTTTAGCGGGGACGTACAATGAGCAGTTCTTC.